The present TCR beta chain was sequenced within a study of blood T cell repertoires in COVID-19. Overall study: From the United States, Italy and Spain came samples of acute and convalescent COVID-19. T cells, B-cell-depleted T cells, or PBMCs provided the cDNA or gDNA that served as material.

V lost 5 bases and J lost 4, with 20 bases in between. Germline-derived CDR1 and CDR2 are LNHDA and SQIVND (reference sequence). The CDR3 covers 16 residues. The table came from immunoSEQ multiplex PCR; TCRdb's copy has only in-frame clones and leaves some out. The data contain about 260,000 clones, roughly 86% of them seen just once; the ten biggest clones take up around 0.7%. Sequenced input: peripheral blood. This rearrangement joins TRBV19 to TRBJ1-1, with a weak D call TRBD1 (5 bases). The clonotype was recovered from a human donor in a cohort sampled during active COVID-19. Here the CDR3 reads CASSSGLPGRGTEAFF. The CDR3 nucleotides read TGTGCCAGTAGTTCGGGACTTCCGGGACGCGGCACTGAAGCTTTCTTT.